A selection of T cell receptor beta chains follows, all from one sample in a study of T cells in Graves' hyperthyroidism and ophthalmopathy. TCRdb re-analysed the multiplex PCR reads in MiXCR, keeping a single row per CDR3 protein. This repertoire shows hundreds of thousands of distinct CDR3 sequences, under 60% found once; its top ten account for just under 8.5%. Material for sequencing was peripheral blood or thyroid tissue (not recorded which). All receptors derive from a woman aged 18-29 years with Graves' hyperthyroidism. CDR3s include the opening cysteine and the closing phenylalanine or tryptophan. A D gene is named only where the DNA matches it firmly. A clone size is listed for some rows: how often the clone was seen (once, few, many), or a class if it is expanded.

abundance	j_gene	d_gene	v_gene	len	CDR3nt	CDR3aa
many	TRBJ2-2	-	TRBV7-9	13	TGTGCCAGCAGAGCCCGAAACACCGGGGAGCTGTTTTTT	CASRARNTGELFF
-	TRBJ2-5	TRBD1	TRBV2	14	TGTGCCAGCAGCTCGGGACAGATTTCAGAGACCCAGTACTTC	CASSSGQISETQYF
-	TRBJ1-5	-	TRBV10-3	12	TGTGCCATCAGTTCCCGCGGGGAGCCCCAGCATTTT	CAISSRGEPQHF
few	TRBJ1-2	TRBD1	TRBV5-8	14	TGTGCCAGCAGCTGGACAGGGGCTGTGTATGGCTACACCTTC	CASSWTGAVYGYTF
-	TRBJ1-1	TRBD1	TRBV29-1	17	TGCAGCGTTGAAGGGGGACAGATTACCCATGAAGGCACTGAAGCTTTCTTT	CSVEGGQITHEGTEAFF
many	TRBJ2-7	TRBD1	TRBV29-1	14	TGCAGCGTTGAAGATCGGGACAGGGTGCACGAGCAGTACTTC	CSVEDRDRVHEQYF
many	TRBJ2-7	-	TRBV10-2	14	TGCGCCAGCAGTGAGGGGCAGCTCCGAAGAGAGCAGTACTTC	CASSEGQLRREQYF
-	TRBJ1-2	TRBD1	TRBV15	13	TGTGCCACCAGCAGGGGGGACAGAAGTGGCTACACCTTC	CATSRGDRSGYTF
-	TRBJ1-2	-	TRBV29-1	12	TGCAGTCCTCCTTGGGGGGACTATGGCTACACCTTC	CSPPWGDYGYTF
once	TRBJ2-3	-	TRBV7-9	16	TGTGCCAGCAGCTTAGGTACGGGAACTAGCACAGATACGCAGTATTTT	CASSLGTGTSTDTQYF
-	TRBJ2-7	-	TRBV15	13	TGTGCCACCAGCAGGCAGGGAAGCTACGAGCAGTACTTC	CATSRQGSYEQYF
few	TRBJ2-7	-	TRBV14	16	TGTGCCAGCAGCCAAGTTCGGGGGGCTAATAACTACGAGCAGTACTTC	CASSQVRGANNYEQYF
-	TRBJ2-7	-	TRBV2	14	TGTGCCAGCAGACGCCCCGACGGTTCCTACGAGCAGTACTTC	CASRRPDGSYEQYF
-	TRBJ2-5	-	TRBV5-4	12	TGTGCCAGCAGCCCGGACAGCCAGACCCAGTACTTC	CASSPDSQTQYF
-	TRBJ1-1	TRBD1	TRBV29-1	15	TGCAGCGTTGAACCCCCCACAGGGGGCGCGGCTGAAGCTTTCTTT	CSVEPPTGGAAEAFF
-	TRBJ2-7	-	TRBV7-9	14	TGTGCCAGCAGCACCGGGACCATAACCTACGAGCAGTACTTC	CASSTGTITYEQYF
-	TRBJ2-2	-	TRBV7-2	16	TGTGCCAGCAGCTTAGGGGCGATCGGGAACACCGGGGAGCTGTTTTTT	CASSLGAIGNTGELFF
few	TRBJ2-2	-	TRBV2	14	TGTGCCAGCAGTATACAACCCGGGACCGGGGAGCTGTTTTTT	CASSIQPGTGELFF
-	TRBJ1-1	TRBD1	TRBV20-1	18	TGCAGTGCTAGAGGCCCCGTAAGATTGACAGGGAGAGACACTGAAGCTTTCTTT	CSARGPVRLTGRDTEAFF
many	TRBJ1-5	-	TRBV10-3	12	TGTGCCATCAGCCCAGGGGATCAGCCCCAGCATTTT	CAISPGDQPQHF
-	TRBJ1-5	TRBD1	TRBV29-1	14	TGCAGCCATTGGACAGGGGGCGGCAATCAGCCCCAGCATTTT	CSHWTGGGNQPQHF
-	TRBJ1-2	-	TRBV20-1	13	TGCAGTGCTTCGGACAGAGCTAACTATGGCTACACCTTC	CSASDRANYGYTF
many	TRBJ1-6	-	TRBV24-1	12	TGTGCCACCAGATCATTCGTCTCACCCCTCCACTTT	CATRSFVSPLHF
few	TRBJ2-5	-	TRBV29-1	15	TGCAGCGTTGAAGATCGAAGGGGCCGGGGAGAGACCCAGTACTTC	CSVEDRRGRGETQYF
many	TRBJ2-5	-	TRBV7-9	15	TGTGCCAGCAGCTTAGAAGGGCGGCGGGTAGAGACCCAGTACTTC	CASSLEGRRVETQYF
-	TRBJ1-6	TRBD1	TRBV7-9	14	TGTGCCAGCAGTTACAGGGGGCAGGGTTCACCCCTCCACTTT	CASSYRGQGSPLHF
-	TRBJ1-6	TRBD1	TRBV29-1	14	TGTAGCGTGAAGGGGACAGTTGATAATTCACCCCTCCACTTT	CSVKGTVDNSPLHF
-	TRBJ1-1	TRBD1	TRBV29-1	16	TGCAGCGTTGAAGGCGGGGGCGGGACAGCAAACACTGAAGCTTTCTTT	CSVEGGGGTANTEAFF
-	TRBJ1-6	TRBD1	TRBV2	14	TGTGCCAGCAGCGCTACAGGGGCGGATCAGCCCCTCCACTTT	CASSATGADQPLHF
few	TRBJ1-3	-	TRBV9	15	TGTGCCAGCAGCGTACAGCTGGGGGCTGGAAACACCATATATTTT	CASSVQLGAGNTIYF
many	TRBJ1-2	-	TRBV20-1	13	TGCAGTGCTACGGACCTAAATCCTGGCGGCTACACCTTC	CSATDLNPGGYTF
-	TRBJ1-1	-	TRBV7-9	14	TGTGCCAGCAGCCCGAACACGAATAAGGCTGAAGCTTTCTTT	CASSPNTNKAEAFF
-	TRBJ2-5	-	TRBV4-2	14	TGTGCCGGCAGCTTAATGGGCAGCCAAGAGACCCAGTACTTC	CAGSLMGSQETQYF
few	TRBJ2-2	TRBD2	TRBV7-9	14	TGTGCCAGCAGCCAAGGACTAGCCTCCGGGGAGCTGTTTTTT	CASSQGLASGELFF
-	TRBJ2-7	-	TRBV7-9	10	TGTGCCAGCAGCTTGACAGAGATGAACTTC	CASSLTEMNF
-	TRBJ2-5	-	TRBV2	16	TGTGCCAGCAGCCCCCCCCTTGACGCCGTTCAAGAGACCCAGTACTTC	CASSPPLDAVQETQYF
few	TRBJ2-7	-	TRBV2	15	TGTGCCAGCAGTTACGGAGGGGTCTCTGGGTACGAGCAGTACTTC	CASSYGGVSGYEQYF
-	TRBJ1-1	-	TRBV5-1	13	TGCGCCAGCAGCTTGGGAGATAGAAACGAAGCTTTCTTT	CASSLGDRNEAFF
-	TRBJ2-7	-	TRBV7-9	14	TGTGCCAGCAGCTATAGCAGTTTAGCCCACGAGCAGTACTTC	CASSYSSLAHEQYF
few	TRBJ1-5	-	TRBV7-8	13	TGTGCCAGCAGCTTGGCCCAGGGGCGGCCCCAGCATTTT	CASSLAQGRPQHF
few	TRBJ2-5	-	TRBV29-1	11	TGCAGCGTTGGCAGGGTGGGGACCCAGTACTTC	CSVGRVGTQYF
-	TRBJ2-6	TRBD2	TRBV7-9	15	TGTGCCAGCAGCTCCGGGAGGTCTGGGGCCAACGTCCTGACTTTC	CASSSGRSGANVLTF
-	TRBJ1-2	-	TRBV20-1	14	TGCAGTGCTGGGCGGGGGAGGACGAACTATGGCTACACCTTC	CSAGRGRTNYGYTF
-	TRBJ2-7	TRBD2	TRBV11-1	17	TGTGCCAGCAGCCGACCCAAAGCGGGAGGGCCTAGCTACGAGCAGTACTTC	CASSRPKAGGPSYEQYF